These 28 T cell receptor beta chains were sequenced from one sample in a study of cytomegalovirus exposure and HLA in healthy donors. The PCR made use of 60 Vbeta and 13 Jbeta primers. Only in-frame clones appear in the TCRdb table, and some are missing; sequencing was by immunoSEQ multiplex PCR. Counted here are some 150,000 clones, around 80% occurring once; the ten biggest clones make up 5.5% to 6.5%. The sample taken for sequencing was PBMCs. Source of these receptors: a woman aged 35 to 49 in good health and CMV-seropositive.

The chain uses TRBV19 and TRBJ2-1, with TRBD2 matching over 10 bases. CDR1 and CDR2 from the germline V gene are LNHDA and SQIVND (reference sequence). The CDR3 runs 20 residues. V dropped 4 bases and J dropped 3; count of bases not matched to a gene: 18. CDR3 DNA sequence: TGTGCCAGTAGTACCCACCAGACTAGCGGGCCTCGAACTTTCTACAATGAGCAGTTCTTC. Protein: CASSTHQTSGPRTFYNEQFF. The whole variable domain, remainder taken from reference TRBV19 and TRBJ2-1, is DGGITQSPKYLFRKEGQNVTLSCEQNLNHDAMYWYRQDPGQGLRLIYYSQIVNDFQKGDIAEGYSVSREKKESFPLTVTSAQKNPTAFYLCASSTHQTSGPRTFYNEQFFGPGTRLTVL.

The chain couples TRBV28 to TRBJ2-7; the D is unclear. The V gene lost 5 bases and the J gene lost 0 bases, with 14 bases spanning the gap. The CDR3 consists of 15 residues. Germline values: CDR1 MDHEN, CDR2 SYDVKM. The DNA for the CDR3 is TGTGCCAGCAGTAACGACATAGGATACTCCTACGAGCAGTACTTC. Translated, it gives CASSNDIGYSYEQYF.

This clone was picked up a small number of times. CDR3 nucleotide sequence: TGCGCCAGCAGCTTGTTGTCGCAAGAGACCCAGTACTTC. Translation: CASSLLSQETQYF. V usage is TRBV5-1 and J usage is TRBJ2-5; D gene unclear. CDR3 length: 13 residues. Trimming removed 1 base from V and 2 bases from J, with 6 bases in between. Germline lookup yields CDR1 SGHRS and CDR2 YFSETQ.

The chain uses TRBV5-6 and TRBJ2-3, with 9 bases identical to TRBD1. The germline CDR1 and CDR2 sequences are SGHDT and YYEEEE. This CDR3 comprises 12 residues. V was clipped by 1 base and J by 11 bases; unmatched bases: 2. The CDR3 bases are TGTGCCAGCAGCTTGACAGGGGGCATGCAGTATTTT. Translation gives CASSLTGGMQYF.

This rearrangement joins TRBV15 to TRBJ1-2; 11 bases agree with TRBD1. The CDR3 extends over 15 amino acids. V lost 6 bases and J lost 2; bases outside the gene matches: 5. Germline V lookup: CDR1 LNHNV, CDR2 YYDKDF (reference sequence). The CDR3: CATRRTGGANYGYTF. CDR3 sequence (DNA): TGTGCCACCAGAAGGACAGGGGGCGCAAACTATGGCTACACCTTC.

The chain combines TRBV10-3 with TRBJ2-3; 9 bases align to TRBD2. Germline V gene lookup returns CDR1 ENHRY and CDR2 SYGVKD. V shed 4 bases and J 5 bases; nucleotides not matched to a gene: 16. This CDR3 comprises 18 residues. The CDR3 DNA reads as TGTGCCATCAGTGCCGAACCGCCTAGCGGGACCAAGGGAGATACGCAGTATTTT. It translates to CAISAEPPSGTKGDTQYF.

V gene TRBV7-6 combines with J gene TRBJ2-7, with D possibly being TRBD1 (6 bases). Trimming removed 2 bases from V and 4 bases from J, with 9 bases in between. Per germline, CDR1 SGHVS and CDR2 FNYEAQ. The CDR3 consists of 13 residues. DNA of the CDR3: TGTGCCAGCAGCTTAAGTCAGGGGTACGAGCAGTACTTC. Translated, it gives CASSLSQGYEQYF.

The chain couples TRBV21-1 to TRBJ2-7; TRBD2 was called by the table and not checked on the DNA. TRBV21-1 is annotated as a pseudogene. The CDR3 runs to 16 residues. In DNA form, the CDR3 reads TGTGCCAGCAGCAAAGAGGTGTATGAGGTAATCTACGAGCAGTACTTC. This encodes CASSKEVYEVIYEQYF.

This chain connects TRBV18 to TRBJ2-5, with D perhaps matching TRBD1 (6 bases). The germline V gene encodes CDR1 KGHSH and CDR2 LQKENI. The V gene lost 6 bases and the J gene lost 2 bases, with 10 bases spanning the gap. There are 13 residues in the CDR3. The CDR3 reads CASSSDRQETQYF. As DNA, the CDR3 is TGTGCCAGCTCCTCGGACAGACAAGAGACCCAGTACTTC. The variable domain in full, completed from reference TRBV18 and TRBJ2-5, reads NAGVMQNPRHLVRRRGQEARLRCSPMKGHSHVYWYRQLPEEGLKFMVYLQKENIIDESGMPKERFSAEFPKEGPSILRIQQVVRGDSAAYFCASSSDRQETQYFGPGTRLLVL.

This rearrangement joins TRBV7-2 to TRBJ1-2, with TRBD1 matching over 10 bases. Per germline, CDR1 SGHTA and CDR2 FQGNSA. There are 13 residues in the CDR3. Trimming cost V 5 bases and J 8 bases; bases outside gene matches: 5. For the CDR3, the DNA is TGTGCCAGCAGCGAAGACAGGGGGCGCGGCTACACCTTC. Translation: CASSEDRGRGYTF.

This rearrangement joins TRBV5-1 to TRBJ2-3; maybe TRBD2 (5 bases). V was cut by 0 bases and J by 6 bases, with 17 bases left in between. The CDR3 covers 16 residues. CDR1 and CDR2 from the germline V gene are SGHRS and YFSETQ. CDR3 residues: CASSLGTGDRIDTQYF. The CDR3 DNA sequence: TGCGCCAGCAGCTTGGGGACTGGCGATAGGATTGATACGCAGTATTTT.

The chain recombines TRBV27 with TRBJ2-7; TRBD1 aligns across 7 bases. J lost 3 bases, V lost 6 bases, and 32 bases had no gene match. The germline V gene has CDR1 MNHEY and CDR2 SMNVEV (reference sequence). CDR3 length: 22 residues. CDR3: CASRGLTGDDWTGSSSHYEQYF. The CDR3 DNA sequence: TGTGCCAGCAGGGGGCTTACAGGGGACGACTGGACTGGTTCGTCGAGTCACTACGAGCAGTACTTC.

This chain joins TRBV7-9 and TRBJ2-7, with D perhaps TRBD2 (7 bases). Trimming took off 4 bases at V and 9 bases at J, with 16 bases between the two ends. This CDR3 is built from 13 residues. Germline-derived CDR1 and CDR2 are SEHNR and FQNEAQ (reference sequence). The chain's CDR3 is CASSYGPAGAQYF. The CDR3, as DNA: TGTGCCAGCAGCTACGGCCCGGCGGGGGCGCAGTACTTC.

The gene calls are TRBV27 and TRBJ2-7; D call uncertain. This CDR3 contains 13 residues. CDR1 and CDR2 (germline): MNHEY, SMNVEV (reference sequence). Trimming pared 3 bases from V and 0 bases from J, leaving 6 bases between. CDR3 amino acids: CASSFLNSYEQYF. In DNA, the CDR3 is TGTGCCAGCAGTTTTCTTAACTCCTACGAGCAGTACTTC.

This clone has a handful of counts. The chain recombines TRBV6-5 with TRBJ2-3, with TRBD2 identical over 11 bases. V was pared by 5 bases and J by 9 bases, with 10 bases of the junction left unmatched. This CDR3 spans 15 amino acids. Germline-derived CDR1 and CDR2 are MNHEY and SVGAGI. The CDR3 DNA reads TGTGCCAGCAGTCCTCCGCTAGCGGGAGGAAAGACGCAGTATTTT. This codes for CASSPPLAGGKTQYF.

The chain recombines TRBV30 with TRBJ1-1, with 9 bases matching TRBD1. J was trimmed by 5 bases and V by 3 bases; bases with no gene match: 10. This CDR3 is built from 15 residues. The V gene's germline CDR1 is GTSNPN and CDR2 SVGIG (reference sequence). The CDR3 protein is CAWRGAGTGNTEAFF. The CDR3 DNA is TGTGCCTGGAGGGGGGCAGGGACAGGGAATACTGAAGCTTTCTTT. Full variable domain (outside the CDR3, taken from reference TRBV30 and TRBJ1-1): SQTIHQWPATLVQPVGSPLSLECTVEGTSNPNLYWYRQAAGRGLQLLFYSVGIGQISSEVPQNLSASRPQDRQFILSSKKLLLSDSGFYLCAWRGAGTGNTEAFFGQGTRLTVV.

The chain employs TRBV30 and TRBJ2-7; no firm D call. This CDR3 contains 13 residues. Germline CDR1 GTSNPN, CDR2 SVGIG (reference sequence). Trimming cost V 0 bases and J 2 bases, with 8 bases left between them. The CDR3 DNA is TGTGCCTGGAGTGTCAACAGAGCCTACGAGCAGTACTTC. Translating gives CAWSVNRAYEQYF.

The chain uses TRBV7-3 and TRBJ2-7, with 8 bases matching TRBD1. Germline V gene sequence: CDR1 SGHTA, CDR2 FQGTGA. The CDR3 runs to 13 residues. The V gene end was trimmed by 5 bases and the J gene end by 4 bases; junction bases not matched to a gene: 4. Written as DNA, the CDR3 is TGTGCCAGCAGCGAAACAGGGGGGTACGAGCAGTACTTC. Translating it yields CASSETGGYEQYF.

This sequence joins TRBV10-2 and TRBJ2-2, with 11 bases that match TRBD2. CDR1 and CDR2 (germline): WSHSY, SAAADI. This CDR3 is 15 amino acids long. Germline trimming cut 5 bases from V and 6 bases from J; bases unmatched to any gene: 5. The CDR3 DNA sequence: TGCGCCAGCAGTAGGACTAGCGGGTTGTCCGGGGAGCTGTTTTTT. Its translation: CASSRTSGLSGELFF.

The chain has TRBV27 and TRBJ2-1, with 8 bases identical to TRBD2. The ends lost 3 bases at V and 3 bases at J; junction bases unmatched: 7. CDR3 length: 16 amino acids. Per the germline V gene, CDR1 is MNHEY and CDR2 is SMNVEV (reference sequence). This CDR3 reads CASSLGRGTSYNEQFF. The CDR3, as DNA: TGTGCCAGCAGTTTGGGACGGGGGACTAGCTACAATGAGCAGTTCTTC.

The chain combines TRBV29-1 with TRBJ2-5, with D tentatively TRBD1 (5 bases). The V and J ends lost 5 bases and 5 bases respectively, with 15 bases between them. CDR1 is SQVTM, CDR2 ANQGSEA, per germline. This CDR3 spans 13 amino acids. The CDR3 DNA follows: TGCAGCGTTCCAGCAGGGCTCCGGGAGACCCAGTACTTC. Translation: CSVPAGLRETQYF.

DNA for the CDR3: TGTGCCAGAAGCTTGGATTATAGCGTAGCTAGCACAGATACGCAGTATTTT. It encodes CARSLDYSVASTDTQYF. The chain joins TRBV5-3 to TRBJ2-3, with D possibly matching TRBD2 (5 bases). TRBV5-3 is an open reading frame, and its role is uncertain. V gave up 0 bases and J gave up 0 bases, with 14 bases separating them. This CDR3 comprises 17 residues.

The J gene is TRBJ1-6, the V gene TRBV29-1, with D possibly TRBD1 on 5 matching bases. The V gene's germline CDR1 is SQVTM and CDR2 ANQGSEA. V was pared by 7 bases and J by 9 bases, with 16 bases between. There are 13 residues in the CDR3. The CDR3 region is CSDCRVSSSPLHF. DNA of the CDR3: TGCAGCGACTGCAGGGTTTCGAGTTCACCCCTCCACTTT.

The CDR3 DNA reads as TGTGCCAGCAGCTTAAACAGGGGAAACACTGAAGCTTTCTTT. As protein: CASSLNRGNTEAFF. The chain uses TRBV7-9 and TRBJ1-1; 7 bases line up with TRBD1. This CDR3 is built from 14 residues. The germline gives CDR1 SEHNR, CDR2 FQNEAQ (reference sequence). V shed 2 bases, J shed 2 bases, and the junction held 2 bases outside the gene matches.

The chain has TRBV4-2 and TRBJ1-1; 10 nucleotides match TRBD1. The V segment lost 7 bases and the J segment 5 bases; nucleotides outside the gene matches: 4. Germline CDR1 reads LGHNA; CDR2 reads YNFKEQ. This CDR3 is built from 13 residues. The CDR3 DNA reads as TGTGCCAGCAAGACAGGGGGCAAGACTGAAGCTTTCTTT. This translates into CASKTGGKTEAFF.

Points on this clone: Possible read error: a much larger clone is one base away. V is TRBV27 and J is TRBJ1-5; 7 nucleotides line up with TRBD1. With V trimmed by 6 bases and J by 3 bases, 5 bases remained unmatched. The CDR3 is 14 amino acids. Germline V gives CDR1 MNHEY, CDR2 SMNVEV (reference sequence). CDR3 sequence: CASSLGQDNQPQHF. CDR3 coding DNA: TGTGCCAGCAGCTTAGGACAGGACAATCAGCCCCAGCATTTT.

V usage is TRBV27 and J usage is TRBJ1-2, with a tentative D call TRBD1 (6 bases). The CDR3 extends over 17 amino acids. Germline V gene sequence: CDR1 MNHEY, CDR2 SMNVEV (reference sequence). V shed 4 bases and J shed 4 bases, with 22 bases lying between them. CDR3 sequence: CASSSLRETGFTYGYTF. The CDR3 DNA reads as TGTGCCAGCAGTTCCCTAAGAGAGACAGGATTCACCTATGGCTACACCTTC.

The chain is built from TRBV29-1 and TRBJ2-1, with D perhaps matching TRBD2 (7 bases). The CDR3 contains 13 residues. Germline V lookup: CDR1 SQVTM, CDR2 ANQGSEA. V lost 7 bases and J 6 bases, leaving 16 bases between the germline ends. CDR3 sequence (DNA): TGCAGCGCGGACTTAGGGGGGGTCAATGAGCAGTTCTTC. Its translation: CSADLGGVNEQFF.